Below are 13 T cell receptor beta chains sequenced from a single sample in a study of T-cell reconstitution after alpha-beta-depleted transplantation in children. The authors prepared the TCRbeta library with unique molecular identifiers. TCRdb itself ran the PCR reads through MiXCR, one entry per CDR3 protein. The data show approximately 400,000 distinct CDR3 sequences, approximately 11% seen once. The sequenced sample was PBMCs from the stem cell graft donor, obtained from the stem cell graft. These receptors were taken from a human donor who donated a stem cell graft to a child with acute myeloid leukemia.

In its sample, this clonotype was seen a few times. CDR3 region: CSVASGGDQPQHF. CDR3 bases: TGCAGCGTTGCTTCTGGCGGGGATCAGCCCCAGCATTTT. The V and J genes are TRBV29-1 and TRBJ1-5; no firm D call. The V end was cut by 4 bases, the J end by 5 bases, with 12 bases between. CDR1 is SQVTM and CDR2 is ANQGSEA in the germline V gene. The CDR3 is 13 amino acids.

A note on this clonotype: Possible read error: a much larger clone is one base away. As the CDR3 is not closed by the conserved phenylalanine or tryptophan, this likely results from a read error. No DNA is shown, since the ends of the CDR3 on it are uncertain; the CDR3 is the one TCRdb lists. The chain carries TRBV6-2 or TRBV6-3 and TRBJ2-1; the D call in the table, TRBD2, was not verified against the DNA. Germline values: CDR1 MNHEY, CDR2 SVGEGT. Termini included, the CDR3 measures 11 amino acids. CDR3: CASSKGLMMFL.

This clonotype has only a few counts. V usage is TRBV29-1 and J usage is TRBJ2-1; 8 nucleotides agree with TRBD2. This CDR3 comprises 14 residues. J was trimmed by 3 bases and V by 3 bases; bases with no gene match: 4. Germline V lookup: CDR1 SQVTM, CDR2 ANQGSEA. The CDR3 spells CSVDGGGLYNEQFF. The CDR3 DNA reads TGCAGCGTTGATGGCGGGGGGCTCTACAATGAGCAGTTCTTC.

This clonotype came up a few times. CDR3 loop: CASSFQTESSGANVLTF. The DNA for the CDR3 is TGTGCCAGCAGTTTTCAGACCGAGAGCTCTGGGGCCAACGTCCTGACTTTC. The rearrangement uses TRBV12-3 or TRBV12-4 and TRBJ2-6; D call uncertain. This CDR3 comprises 17 residues. The V end was cut by 3 bases, the J end by 0 bases, with 12 bases between.

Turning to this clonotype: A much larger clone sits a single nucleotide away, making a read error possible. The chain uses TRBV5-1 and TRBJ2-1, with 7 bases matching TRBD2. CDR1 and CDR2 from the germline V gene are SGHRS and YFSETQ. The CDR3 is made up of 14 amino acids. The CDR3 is CARSSAGAWNEQFF. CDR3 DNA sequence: TGCGCCAGAAGCTCCGCGGGAGCTTGGAATGAGCAGTTCTTC.

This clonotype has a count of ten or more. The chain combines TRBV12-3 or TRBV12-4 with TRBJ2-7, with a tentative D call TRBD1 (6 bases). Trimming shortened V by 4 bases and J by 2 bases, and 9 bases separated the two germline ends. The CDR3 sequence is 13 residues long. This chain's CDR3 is CASSSGTTYEQYF. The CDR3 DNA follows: TGTGCCAGCAGTTCCGGGACAACCTACGAGCAGTACTTC.

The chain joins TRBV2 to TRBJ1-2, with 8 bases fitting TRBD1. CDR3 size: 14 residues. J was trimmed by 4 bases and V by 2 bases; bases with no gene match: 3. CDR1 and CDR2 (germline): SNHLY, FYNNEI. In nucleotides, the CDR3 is TGTGCCAGCAGTGAAACAGGGGGTGGCTATGGCTACACCTTC. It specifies CASSETGGGYGYTF.

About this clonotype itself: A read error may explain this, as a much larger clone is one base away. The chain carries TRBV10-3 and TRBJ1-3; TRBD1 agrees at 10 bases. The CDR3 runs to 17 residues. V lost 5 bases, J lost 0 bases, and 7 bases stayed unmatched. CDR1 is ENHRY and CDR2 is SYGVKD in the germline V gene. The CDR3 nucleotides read TGTGCCATCAGTTTCCGGACAGGGGGAATCTCTGGAAACACCATATATTTT. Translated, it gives CAISFRTGGISGNTIYF.

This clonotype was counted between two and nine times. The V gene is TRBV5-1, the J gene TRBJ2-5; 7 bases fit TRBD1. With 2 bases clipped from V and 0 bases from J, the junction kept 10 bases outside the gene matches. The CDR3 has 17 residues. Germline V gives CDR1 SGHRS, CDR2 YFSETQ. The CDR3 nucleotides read TGCGCCAGCAGCTTAGCGACAGGGTTCCAGTACCAAGAGACCCAGTACTTC. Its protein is CASSLATGFQYQETQYF.

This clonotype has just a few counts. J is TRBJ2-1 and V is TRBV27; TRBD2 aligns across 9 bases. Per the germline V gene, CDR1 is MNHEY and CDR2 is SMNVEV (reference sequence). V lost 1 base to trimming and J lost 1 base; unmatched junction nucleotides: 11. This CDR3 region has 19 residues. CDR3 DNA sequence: TGTGCCAGCAGTTTATTACCACTAGCGGGCCGGAGGTCCTACAATGAGCAGTTCTTC. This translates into CASSLLPLAGRRSYNEQFF.

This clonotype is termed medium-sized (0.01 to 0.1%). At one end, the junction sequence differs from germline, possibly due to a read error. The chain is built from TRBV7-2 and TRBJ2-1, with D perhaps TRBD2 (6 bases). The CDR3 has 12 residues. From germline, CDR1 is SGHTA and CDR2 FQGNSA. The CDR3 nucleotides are TGCGCCAGCAGCTTTAGCGGCAATGAGCAGTTCTTC. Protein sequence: CASSFSGNEQFF.

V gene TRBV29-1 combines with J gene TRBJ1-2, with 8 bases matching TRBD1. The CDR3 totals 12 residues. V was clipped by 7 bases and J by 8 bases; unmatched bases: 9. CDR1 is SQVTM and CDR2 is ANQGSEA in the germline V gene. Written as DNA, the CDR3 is TGCAGCGCAATAGACAGGGGTGGGGGCTACACCTTC. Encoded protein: CSAIDRGGGYTF.

The CDR3 region is CASSLGTGTGIQETQYF. CDR3 DNA: TGTGCCAGCAGTTTAGGTACCGGGACAGGAATACAAGAGACCCAGTACTTC. This chain links TRBV27 with TRBJ2-5; 8 bases align to TRBD1. V lost 2 bases, J lost 2 bases, and 10 bases stayed unmatched. The CDR3 is 17 amino acids. Germline assignment: CDR1 MNHEY and CDR2 SMNVEV (reference sequence).